The 20 T cell receptor beta chains presented below share a single source sample, sequenced in a study of early T cells in non-severe SARS-CoV-2 infection. TCRdb redid the calling of the 5' RACE reads with MiXCR, one entry per CDR3 protein. Among 32,000 or so distinct CDR3 sequences, around 4.6% were seen once, and the ten largest hold about 14%. The sequenced sample consisted of whole blood. Receptors were obtained from an adult who was a healthcare worker with PCR-confirmed SARS-CoV-2 infection or an uninfected control (not recorded which).

This clonotype was detected many times. The chain couples TRBV5-6 to TRBJ2-2; D possibly corresponds to TRBD2 (6 bases). The V gene lost 4 bases and the J gene lost 3 bases, with 16 bases spanning the gap. This CDR3 region has 16 residues. CDR1 and CDR2 (germline): SGHDT, YYEEEE. Written as DNA, the CDR3 is TGTGCCAGCAGCACCCCCTCGGGGGTGTACACCGGGGAGCTGTTTTTT. This encodes CASSTPSGVYTGELFF.

CDR3 amino acids: CASSKDYGQRAGELFF. The CDR3 DNA is TGTGCCAGCAGCAAAGACTACGGCCAGCGCGCCGGGGAGCTGTTTTTT. The J gene is TRBJ2-2, the V gene TRBV11-3, with a possible D match to TRBD2 (5 bases). The CDR3 is 16 amino acids. Germline V gene sequence: CDR1 SGHNT, CDR2 YENEEA. Trimming pared 5 bases from V and 6 bases from J, leaving 19 bases between.

This chain connects TRBV7-2 to TRBJ2-5; D perhaps matches TRBD2 (6 bases). The CDR3 is made up of 15 amino acids. V gave up 3 bases and J gave up 0 bases, with 11 bases separating them. Germline V gene sequence: CDR1 SGHTA, CDR2 FQGNSA. The CDR3 region is CASSFKRDYQETQYF. CDR3 nucleotides: TGTGCCAGCAGCTTCAAGAGGGACTACCAAGAGACCCAGTACTTC. The variable domain in full, with the rest retrieved from reference TRBV7-2 and TRBJ2-5, is GAGVSQSPSNKVTEKGKDVELRCDPISGHTALYWYRQSLGQGLEFLIYFQGNSAPDKSGLPSDRFSAERTGGSVSTLTIQRTQQEDSAVYLCASSFKRDYQETQYFGPGTRLLVL.

This clonotype appeared many times. The V and J genes are TRBV29-1 and TRBJ1-2; TRBD1 aligns across 7 bases. Per germline, CDR1 SQVTM and CDR2 ANQGSEA. This CDR3 spans 14 amino acids. V dropped 5 bases and J dropped 0; count of bases not matched to a gene: 6. The CDR3 region has the DNA TGCAGCGTTAGGGGACAGAGCTCTAACTATGGCTACACCTTC. Encoded protein: CSVRGQSSNYGYTF.

This clonotype was observed a handful of times. The chain links TRBV6-1 to TRBJ1-4; TRBD1 matches at 8 bases. Trimming cost V 5 bases and J 8 bases; bases outside gene matches: 7. This CDR3 is 14 amino acids long. From germline, CDR1 is MNHNS and CDR2 SASEGT. CDR3 loop: CASSRGQGREKLFF. The CDR3, as DNA: TGTGCCAGCAGTCGCGGACAGGGAAGGGAAAAACTGTTTTTT.

This clonotype was seen a handful of times. The chain carries TRBV4-3 and TRBJ2-2; TRBD2 matches 8 bases. Germline V gene sequence: CDR1 LGHNA, CDR2 YSLEER. The CDR3 spans 18 residues. V was pared by 0 bases and J by 1 base, with 7 bases of the junction left unmatched. This CDR3 reads CASSQDPASGQNTGELFF. In nucleotides, the CDR3 is TGCGCCAGCAGCCAAGATCCGGCTAGCGGGCAGAACACCGGGGAGCTGTTTTTT.

This clonotype was found a few times. The J gene is TRBJ1-5, the V gene TRBV9, with a possible D match to TRBD1 (6 bases). V lost 2 bases, J lost 3 bases, and 9 bases lay in between. CDR3 length equals 14 residues. Germline V gene data show CDR1 as SGDLS and CDR2 as YYNGEE. The CDR3 reads CASSVQGNNQPQHF. CDR3 bases: TGTGCCAGCAGCGTTCAGGGGAACAATCAGCCCCAGCATTTT.

The CDR3 DNA sequence: TGTGCCAGCAGTGCTCCGGTGTCAGGGGCCAACGTCCTGACTTTC. Its translation: CASSAPVSGANVLTF. The chain combines TRBV6-2 or TRBV6-3 with TRBJ2-6; D is undetermined. Trimming shortened V by 5 bases and J by 4 bases, and 12 bases separated the two germline ends. The CDR3 is 15 amino acids. The germline V gene encodes CDR1 MNHEY and CDR2 SVGEGT.

This clonotype was detected many times. The chain recombines TRBV6-6 with TRBJ2-5; 11 bases line up with TRBD2. CDR3 length: 13 residues. Trimming at V came to 7 bases and at J to 5 bases, leaving 3 bases not matched to a gene. Looked up from germline, CDR1 is MNHNY and CDR2 is SVGAGI (reference sequence). The CDR3 region has the DNA TGTGCCAGCATAAGGACTAGCGGGGAGACCCAGTACTTC. Amino acid sequence: CASIRTSGETQYF.

V usage is TRBV25-1 and J usage is TRBJ2-7, with D uncertain. The CDR3 is 15 residues long. Trimming pared 0 bases from V and 6 bases from J, leaving 15 bases between. Germline CDR1 reads MGHDK; CDR2 reads SYGVNS. CDR3 nucleotide sequence: TGTGCCAGCAGTGAATATTCCGGACCGCGCAGCGAGCAGTACTTC. Residues: CASSEYSGPRSEQYF.

This clonotype showed up just once. V and J are TRBV7-2 and TRBJ1-1, with a tentative D call TRBD1 (6 bases). CDR1 is SGHTA and CDR2 is FQGNSA in the germline V gene. CDR3 length: 15 residues. Trimming removed 5 bases at V and 6 bases at J, with 19 bases between. The CDR3 region is CASSRDRFRTSEAFF. The CDR3 DNA sequence: TGTGCCAGCAGCCGCGACAGGTTCCGCACCTCTGAAGCTTTCTTT.

This sequence joins TRBV5-1 and TRBJ1-1; 9 nucleotides align to TRBD1. Germline values: CDR1 SGHRS, CDR2 YFSETQ. The CDR3 has 16 residues. V dropped 5 bases and J dropped 5; count of bases not matched to a gene: 13. Here the CDR3 reads CASRDRTGERRTEAFF. Written as DNA, the CDR3 is TGCGCCAGCAGAGATAGGACAGGGGAAAGGCGTACTGAAGCTTTCTTT.

This clonotype was detected ten times or more. V gene TRBV12-3 or TRBV12-4 combines with J gene TRBJ1-1; no clear D. V was cut by 3 bases and J by 4 bases, with 3 bases left in between. This CDR3 has 11 residues. The CDR3 nucleotides read TGTGCCAGCAGTTTTAGCACTGAAGCTTTCTTT. It translates to CASSFSTEAFF.

This clonotype appeared many times. The CDR3 is CASSSPGRGDQPQHF. For the CDR3, the DNA is TGTGCCAGCAGCTCCCCGGGCAGGGGGGATCAGCCCCAGCATTTT. The chain joins TRBV28 to TRBJ1-5; 7 bases match TRBD1. CDR3 length: 15 residues. Trimming removed 6 bases from V and 5 bases from J; junction bases left unmatched: 10. The germline gives CDR1 MDHEN, CDR2 SYDVKM.

There are many counts of this clonotype. The chain carries TRBV28 and TRBJ1-5, with 7 bases aligning to TRBD1. Germline lookup yields CDR1 MDHEN and CDR2 SYDVKM. The CDR3 length is 16 residues. V shed 2 bases, J shed 1 base, and the junction held 5 bases outside the gene matches. CDR3 in amino acids: CASSLTPDRSNQPQHF. CDR3 in DNA: TGTGCCAGCAGTTTAACCCCGGACAGGAGCAATCAGCCCCAGCATTTT.

With respect to this clonotype: One base away lies a much larger clone, so this may be a sequencing read error. This sequence joins TRBV7-2 and TRBJ1-4; 7 positions match TRBD1. Germline lookup yields CDR1 SGHTA and CDR2 FQGNSA. After removal of 6 bases from V and 1 base from J, the junction contained 8 bases not matched to a gene. This CDR3 contains 16 residues. CDR3 sequence (DNA): TGTGCCAGCAGAGCCCTACAGGGGAAAACTAATGAAAAACTGTTTTTT. It encodes CASRALQGKTNEKLFF.

There are many counts of this clonotype. The rearrangement joins TRBV29-1 to TRBJ2-5, with D maybe TRBD2 (6 bases). Germline loops: CDR1 SQVTM, CDR2 ANQGSEA. The V gene lost 7 bases and the J gene lost 2 bases, with 11 bases spanning the gap. The CDR3 consists of 12 residues. CDR3 region: CSGGDHQETQYF. CDR3 in DNA: TGCAGCGGGGGGGATCATCAAGAGACCCAGTACTTC.

This clonotype was picked up many times. This chain connects TRBV6-5 to TRBJ2-5; D could derive from TRBD1 or TRBD2 (5 bases each). The CDR3 covers 14 residues. Trimming took 4 bases from V and 9 from J, leaving 18 bases between them. Germline V gives CDR1 MNHEY, CDR2 SVGAGI. CDR3 nucleotides: TGTGCCAGCAGTTCCGGGACGGCCCGTGAGGCCCAGTACTTC. Translation gives CASSSGTAREAQYF.

There are many counts of this clonotype. The chain uses TRBV6-1 and TRBJ1-5; possibly TRBD1 for D (6 bases). Germline CDR1 and CDR2: MNHNS and SASEGT. Trimming cost V 4 bases and J 3 bases, with 13 bases left between them. This CDR3 comprises 15 residues. The CDR3 DNA reads TGTGCCAGCAGTGGACAGGATGGTACCAATCAGCCCCAGCATTTT. This translates into CASSGQDGTNQPQHF.

This clonotype showed up many times. This chain links TRBV9 with TRBJ2-5, with D unclear. The CDR3 is made up of 13 amino acids. Germline CDR1 is SGDLS and CDR2 is YYNGEE. V gave up 0 bases and J gave up 4 bases, with 7 bases separating them. CDR3 amino acids: CASSVGVSETQYF. The CDR3 bases are TGTGCCAGCAGCGTAGGGGTCTCAGAGACCCAGTACTTC.